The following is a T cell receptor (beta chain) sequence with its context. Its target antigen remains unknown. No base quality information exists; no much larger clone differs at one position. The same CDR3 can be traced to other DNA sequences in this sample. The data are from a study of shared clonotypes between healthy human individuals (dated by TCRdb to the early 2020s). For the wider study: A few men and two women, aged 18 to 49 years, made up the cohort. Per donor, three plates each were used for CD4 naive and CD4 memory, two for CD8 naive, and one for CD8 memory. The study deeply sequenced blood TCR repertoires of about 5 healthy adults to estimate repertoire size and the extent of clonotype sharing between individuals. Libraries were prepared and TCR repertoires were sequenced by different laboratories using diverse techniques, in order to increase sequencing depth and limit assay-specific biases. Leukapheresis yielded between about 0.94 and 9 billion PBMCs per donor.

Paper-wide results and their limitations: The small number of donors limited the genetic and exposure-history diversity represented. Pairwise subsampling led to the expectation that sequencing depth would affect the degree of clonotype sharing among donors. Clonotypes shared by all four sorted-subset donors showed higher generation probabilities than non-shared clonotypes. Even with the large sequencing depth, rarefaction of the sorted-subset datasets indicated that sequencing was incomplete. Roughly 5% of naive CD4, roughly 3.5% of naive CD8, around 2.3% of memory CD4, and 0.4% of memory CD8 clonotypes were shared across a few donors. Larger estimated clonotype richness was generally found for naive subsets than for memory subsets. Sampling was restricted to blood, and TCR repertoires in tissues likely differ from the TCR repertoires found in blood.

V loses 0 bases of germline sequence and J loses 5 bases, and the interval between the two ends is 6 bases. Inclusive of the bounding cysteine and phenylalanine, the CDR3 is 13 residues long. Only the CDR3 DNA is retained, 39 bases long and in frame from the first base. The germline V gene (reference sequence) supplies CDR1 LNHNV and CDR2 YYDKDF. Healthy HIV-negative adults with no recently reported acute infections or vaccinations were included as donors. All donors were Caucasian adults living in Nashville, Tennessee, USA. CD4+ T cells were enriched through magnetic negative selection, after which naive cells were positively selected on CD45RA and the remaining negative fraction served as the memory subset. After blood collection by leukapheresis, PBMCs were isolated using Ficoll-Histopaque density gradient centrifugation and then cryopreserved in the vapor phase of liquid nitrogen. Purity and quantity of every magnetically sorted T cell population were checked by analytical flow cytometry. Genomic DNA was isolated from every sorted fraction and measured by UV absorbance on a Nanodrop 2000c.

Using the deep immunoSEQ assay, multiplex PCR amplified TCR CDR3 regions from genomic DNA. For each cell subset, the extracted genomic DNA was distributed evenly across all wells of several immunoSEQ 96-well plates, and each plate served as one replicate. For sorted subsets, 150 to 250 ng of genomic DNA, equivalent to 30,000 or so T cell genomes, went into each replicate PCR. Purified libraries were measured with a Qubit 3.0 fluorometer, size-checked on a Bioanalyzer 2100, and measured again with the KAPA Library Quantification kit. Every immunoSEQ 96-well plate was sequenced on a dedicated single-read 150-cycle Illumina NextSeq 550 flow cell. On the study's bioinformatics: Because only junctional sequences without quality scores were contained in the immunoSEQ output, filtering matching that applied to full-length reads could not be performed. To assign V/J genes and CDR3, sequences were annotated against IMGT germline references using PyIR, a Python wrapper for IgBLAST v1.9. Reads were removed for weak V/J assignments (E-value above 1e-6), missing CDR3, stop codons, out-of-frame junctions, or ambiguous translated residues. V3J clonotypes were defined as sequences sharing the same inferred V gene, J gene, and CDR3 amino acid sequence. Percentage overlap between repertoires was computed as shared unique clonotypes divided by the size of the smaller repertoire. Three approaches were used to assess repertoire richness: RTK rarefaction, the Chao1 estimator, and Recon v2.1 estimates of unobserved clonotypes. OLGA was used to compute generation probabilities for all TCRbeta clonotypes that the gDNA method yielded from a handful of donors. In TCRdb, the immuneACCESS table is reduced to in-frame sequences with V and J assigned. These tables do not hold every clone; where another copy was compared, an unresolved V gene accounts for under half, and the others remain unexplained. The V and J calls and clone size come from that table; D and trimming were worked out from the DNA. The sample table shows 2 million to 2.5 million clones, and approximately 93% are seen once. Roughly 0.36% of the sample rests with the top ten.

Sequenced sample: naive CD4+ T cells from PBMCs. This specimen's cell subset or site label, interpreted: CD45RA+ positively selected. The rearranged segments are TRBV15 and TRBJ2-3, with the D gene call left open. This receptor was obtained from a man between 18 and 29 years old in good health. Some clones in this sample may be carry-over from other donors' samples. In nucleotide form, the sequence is TGTGCCACCAGCAGAGATAGGGAAGATACGCAGTATTTT. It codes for CATSRDREDTQYF. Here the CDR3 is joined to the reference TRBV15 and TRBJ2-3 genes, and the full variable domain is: DAMVIQNPRYQVTQFGKPVTLSCSQTLNHNVMYWYQQKSSQAPKLLFHYYDKDFNNEADTPDNFQSRRPNTSFCFLDIRSPGLGDTAMYLCATSRDREDTQYFGPGTRLTVL.